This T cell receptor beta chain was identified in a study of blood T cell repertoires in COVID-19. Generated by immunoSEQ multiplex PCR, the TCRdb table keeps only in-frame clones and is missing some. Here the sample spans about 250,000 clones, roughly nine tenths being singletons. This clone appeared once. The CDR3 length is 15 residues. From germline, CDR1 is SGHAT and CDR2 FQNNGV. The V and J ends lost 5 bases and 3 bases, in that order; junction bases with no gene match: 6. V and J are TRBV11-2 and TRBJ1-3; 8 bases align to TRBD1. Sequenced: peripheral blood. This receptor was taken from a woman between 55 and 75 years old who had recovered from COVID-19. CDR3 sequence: CASSPSGGGGNTIYF. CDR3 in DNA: TGTGCCAGCAGCCCCTCAGGGGGCGGTGGAAACACCATATATTTT.